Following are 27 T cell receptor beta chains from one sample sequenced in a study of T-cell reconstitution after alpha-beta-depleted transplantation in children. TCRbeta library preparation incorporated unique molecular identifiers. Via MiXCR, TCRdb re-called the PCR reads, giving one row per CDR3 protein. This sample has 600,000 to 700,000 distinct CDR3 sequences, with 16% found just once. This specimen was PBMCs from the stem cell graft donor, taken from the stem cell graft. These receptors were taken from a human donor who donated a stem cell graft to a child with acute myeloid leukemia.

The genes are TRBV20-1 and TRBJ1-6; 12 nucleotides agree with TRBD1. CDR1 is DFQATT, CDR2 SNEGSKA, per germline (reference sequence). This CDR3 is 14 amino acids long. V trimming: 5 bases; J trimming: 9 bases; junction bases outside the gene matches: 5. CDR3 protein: CSADGTGGGSPLHF. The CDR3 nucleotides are TGCAGTGCTGACGGGACAGGGGGCGGTTCACCCCTCCACTTT.

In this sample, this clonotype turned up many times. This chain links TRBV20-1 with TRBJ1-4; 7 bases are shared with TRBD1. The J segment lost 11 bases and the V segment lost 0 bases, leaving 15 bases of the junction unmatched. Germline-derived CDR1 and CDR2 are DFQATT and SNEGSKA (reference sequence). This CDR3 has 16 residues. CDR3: CSARDLGTAYTSKLFF. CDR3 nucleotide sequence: TGCAGTGCTAGAGATCTGGGGACAGCGTATACGTCGAAACTGTTTTTT.

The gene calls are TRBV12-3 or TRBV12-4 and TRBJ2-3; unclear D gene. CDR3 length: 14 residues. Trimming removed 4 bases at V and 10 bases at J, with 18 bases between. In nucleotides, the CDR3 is TGTGCCAGCAGTTGGAAGGAGATCTTAGGTTCGCAGTATTTT. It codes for CASSWKEILGSQYF.

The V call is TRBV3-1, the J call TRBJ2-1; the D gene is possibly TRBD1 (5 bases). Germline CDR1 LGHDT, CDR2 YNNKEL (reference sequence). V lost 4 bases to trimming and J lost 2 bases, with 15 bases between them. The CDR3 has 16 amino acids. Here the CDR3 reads CASSREEKGTYNEQFF. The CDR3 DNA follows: TGTGCCAGCAGCCGAGAGGAAAAGGGGACCTACAATGAGCAGTTCTTC.

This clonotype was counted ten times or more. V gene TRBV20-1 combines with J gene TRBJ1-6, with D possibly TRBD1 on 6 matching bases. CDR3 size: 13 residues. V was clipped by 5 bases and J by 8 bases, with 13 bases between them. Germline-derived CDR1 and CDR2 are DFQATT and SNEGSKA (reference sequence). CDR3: CSAFDRRDSPLHF. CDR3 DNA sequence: TGCAGTGCTTTTGACAGGCGTGATTCACCCCTCCACTTT.

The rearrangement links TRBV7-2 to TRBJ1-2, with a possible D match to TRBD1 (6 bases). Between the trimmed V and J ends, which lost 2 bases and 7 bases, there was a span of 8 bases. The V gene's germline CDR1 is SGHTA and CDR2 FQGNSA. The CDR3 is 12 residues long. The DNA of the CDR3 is TGTGCCAGCAGCTTAAAGGACAGTGGCTACACCTTC. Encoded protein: CASSLKDSGYTF.

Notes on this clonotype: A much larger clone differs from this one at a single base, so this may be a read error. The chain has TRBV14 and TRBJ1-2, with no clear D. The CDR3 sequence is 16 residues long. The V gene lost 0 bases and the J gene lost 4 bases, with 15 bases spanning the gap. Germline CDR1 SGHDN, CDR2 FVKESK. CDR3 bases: TGTGCCAGCAGCCAAGATCGGGAGAGGAGAGTCTATGGCTACACCTTC. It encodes CASSQDRERRVYGYTF.

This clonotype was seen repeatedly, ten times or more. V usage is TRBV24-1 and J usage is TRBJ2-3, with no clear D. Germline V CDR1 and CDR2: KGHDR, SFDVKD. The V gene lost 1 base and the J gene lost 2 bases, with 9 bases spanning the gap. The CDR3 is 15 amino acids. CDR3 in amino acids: CATSDFGLATDTQYF. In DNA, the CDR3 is TGTGCCACCAGTGATTTTGGGCTCGCCACAGATACGCAGTATTTT.

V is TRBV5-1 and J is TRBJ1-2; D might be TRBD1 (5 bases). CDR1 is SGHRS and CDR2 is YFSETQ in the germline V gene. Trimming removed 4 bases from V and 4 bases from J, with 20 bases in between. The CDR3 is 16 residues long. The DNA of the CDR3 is TGCGCCAGCAGCCAGTTGTCGTCCAGGGTCGCCTATGGCTACACCTTC. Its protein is CASSQLSSRVAYGYTF.

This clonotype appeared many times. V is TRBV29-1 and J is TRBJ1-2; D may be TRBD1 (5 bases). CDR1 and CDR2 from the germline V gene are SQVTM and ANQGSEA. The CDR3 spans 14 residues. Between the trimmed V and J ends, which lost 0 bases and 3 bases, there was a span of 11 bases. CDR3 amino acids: CSVEERGRDYGYTF. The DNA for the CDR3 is TGCAGCGTTGAAGAACGGGGCAGAGACTATGGCTACACCTTC. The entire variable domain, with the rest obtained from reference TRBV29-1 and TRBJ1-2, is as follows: SAVISQKPSRDICQRGTSLTIQCQVDSQVTMMFWYRQQPGQSLTLIATANQGSEATYESGFVIDKFPISRPNLTFSTLTVSNMSPEDSSIYLCSVEERGRDYGYTFGSGTRLTVV.

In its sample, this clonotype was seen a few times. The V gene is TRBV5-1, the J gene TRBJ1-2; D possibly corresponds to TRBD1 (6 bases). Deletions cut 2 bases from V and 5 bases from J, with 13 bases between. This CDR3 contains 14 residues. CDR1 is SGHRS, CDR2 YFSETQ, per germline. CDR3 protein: CASSFGSTGYGYTF. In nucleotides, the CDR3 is TGCGCCAGCAGCTTTGGGAGTACAGGGTATGGCTACACCTTC.

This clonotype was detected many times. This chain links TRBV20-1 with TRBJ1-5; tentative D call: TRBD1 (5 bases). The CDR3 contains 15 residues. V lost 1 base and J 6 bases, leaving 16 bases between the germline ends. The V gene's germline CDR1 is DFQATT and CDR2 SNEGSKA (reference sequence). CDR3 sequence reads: CSARAGGSVGQPQHF. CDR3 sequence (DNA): TGCAGTGCTAGAGCGGGGGGGAGCGTCGGTCAGCCCCAGCATTTT.

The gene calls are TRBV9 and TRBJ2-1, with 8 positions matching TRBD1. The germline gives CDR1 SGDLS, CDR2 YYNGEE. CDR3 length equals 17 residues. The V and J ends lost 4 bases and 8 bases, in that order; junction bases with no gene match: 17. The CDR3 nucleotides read TGTGCCAGCAGCCCATTCTTGCGAGGACAGGGAGTTGATGAGCAGTTCTTC. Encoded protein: CASSPFLRGQGVDEQFF.

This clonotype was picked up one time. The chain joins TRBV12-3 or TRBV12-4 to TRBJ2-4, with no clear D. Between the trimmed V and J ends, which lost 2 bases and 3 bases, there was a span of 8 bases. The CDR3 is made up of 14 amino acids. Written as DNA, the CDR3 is TGTGCCAGCAGTTTATATATGGTCAAAAACATTCAGTACTTC. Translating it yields CASSLYMVKNIQYF.

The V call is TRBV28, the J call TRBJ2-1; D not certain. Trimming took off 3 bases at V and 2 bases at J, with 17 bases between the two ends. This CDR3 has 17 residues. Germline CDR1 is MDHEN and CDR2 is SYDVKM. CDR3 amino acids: CASSFRALGPAYNEQFF. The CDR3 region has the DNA TGTGCCAGCAGTTTTCGGGCCCTGGGCCCTGCCTACAATGAGCAGTTCTTC.

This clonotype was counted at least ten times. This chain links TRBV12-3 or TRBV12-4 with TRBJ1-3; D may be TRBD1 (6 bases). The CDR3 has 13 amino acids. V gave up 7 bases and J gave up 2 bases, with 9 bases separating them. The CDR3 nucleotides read TGTGCCAGCACAGGGGAGGCTGGAAACACCATATATTTT. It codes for CASTGEAGNTIYF.

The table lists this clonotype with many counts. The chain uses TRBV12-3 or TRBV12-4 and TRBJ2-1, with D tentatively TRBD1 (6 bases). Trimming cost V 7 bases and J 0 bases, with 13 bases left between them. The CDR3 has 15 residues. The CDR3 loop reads CASNLDRSSYNEQFF. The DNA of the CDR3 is TGTGCCAGCAACCTAGACAGGAGCTCCTACAATGAGCAGTTCTTC.

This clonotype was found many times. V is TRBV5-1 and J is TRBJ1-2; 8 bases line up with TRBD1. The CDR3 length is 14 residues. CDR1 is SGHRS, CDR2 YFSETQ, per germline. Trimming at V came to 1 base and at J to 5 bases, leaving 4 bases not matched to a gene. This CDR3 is CASSLTDRDYGYTF. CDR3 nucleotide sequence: TGCGCCAGCAGCTTGACGGACAGGGATTATGGCTACACCTTC.

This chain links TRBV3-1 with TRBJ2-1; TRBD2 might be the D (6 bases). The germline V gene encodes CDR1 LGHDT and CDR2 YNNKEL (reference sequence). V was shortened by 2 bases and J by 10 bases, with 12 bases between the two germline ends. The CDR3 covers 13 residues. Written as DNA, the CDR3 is TGTGCCAGCAGCCAAAATAGGGACTTGGAGCAGTTCTTC. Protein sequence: CASSQNRDLEQFF.

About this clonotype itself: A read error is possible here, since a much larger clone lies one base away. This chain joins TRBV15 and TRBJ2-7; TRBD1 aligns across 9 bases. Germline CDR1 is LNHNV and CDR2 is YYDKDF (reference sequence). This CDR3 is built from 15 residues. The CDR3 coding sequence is TGTGCCACCAGCACTCGGGACAGGGAAGGATACGAGCAGAACTTC. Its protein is CATSTRDREGYEQNF. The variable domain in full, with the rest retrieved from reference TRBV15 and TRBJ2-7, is DAMVIQNPRYQVTQFGKPVTLSCSQTLNHNVMYWYQQKSSQAPKLLFHYYDKDFNNEADTPDNFQSRRPNTSFCFLDIRSPGLGDTAMYLCATSTRDREGYEQNFGPGTRLTVT.

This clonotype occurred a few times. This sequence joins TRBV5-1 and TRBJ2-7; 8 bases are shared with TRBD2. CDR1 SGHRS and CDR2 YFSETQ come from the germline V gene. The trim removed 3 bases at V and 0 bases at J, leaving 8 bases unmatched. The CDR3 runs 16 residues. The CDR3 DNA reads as TGCGCCAGCAGCTGGACTAGCCGGGGCCCCTCCTACGAGCAGTACTTC. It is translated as CASSWTSRGPSYEQYF. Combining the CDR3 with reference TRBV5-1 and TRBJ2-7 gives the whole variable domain KAGVTQTPRYLIKTRGQQVTLSCSPISGHRSVSWYQQTPGQGLQFLFEYFSETQRNKGNFPGRFSGRQFSNSRSEMNVSTLELGDSALYLCASSWTSRGPSYEQYFGPGTRLTVT.

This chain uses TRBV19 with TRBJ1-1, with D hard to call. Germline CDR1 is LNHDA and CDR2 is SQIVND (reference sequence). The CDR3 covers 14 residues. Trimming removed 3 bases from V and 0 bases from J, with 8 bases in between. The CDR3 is CASSIGGLNTEAFF. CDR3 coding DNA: TGTGCCAGTAGTATCGGCGGCCTGAACACTGAAGCTTTCTTT.

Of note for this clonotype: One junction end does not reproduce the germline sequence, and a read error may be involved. CDR3 in amino acids: CASLGGGTKTGELFF. The CDR3 nucleotides are TGTGCCAGCCTAGGAGGGGGTACGAAGACCGGGGAGCTGTTTTTT. J is TRBJ2-2 and V is TRBV7-2, with D possibly called TRBD1 or TRBD2 (6 bases each). The CDR3 extends over 15 amino acids. Per the germline V gene, CDR1 is SGHTA and CDR2 is FQGNSA. The entire variable domain, with the rest obtained from reference TRBV7-2 and TRBJ2-2, is as follows: GAGVSQSPSNKVTEKGKDVELRCDPISGHTALYWYRQSLGQGLEFLIYFQGNSAPDKSGLPSDRFSAERTGGSVSTLTIQRTQQEDSAVYLCASLGGGTKTGELFFGEGSRLTVL.

The CDR3 sequence is CASSLNRNRNEQFF. DNA for the CDR3: TGCGCCAGCAGCTTGAACAGGAATAGGAATGAGCAGTTCTTC. This chain links TRBV5-1 with TRBJ2-1; D may be TRBD1 (5 bases). Germline V CDR1 and CDR2: SGHRS, YFSETQ. Trimming took off 1 base at V and 7 bases at J, with 12 bases between the two ends. The CDR3 has 14 residues.

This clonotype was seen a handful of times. DNA of the CDR3: TGCAGTGCTAGCCCCCTTGAGGAATACAGCCAAGAGACCCAGTACTTC. Translation gives CSASPLEEYSQETQYF. V gene TRBV20-1 combines with J gene TRBJ2-5; D gene uncertain. The CDR3 is 16 residues long. The germline gives CDR1 DFQATT, CDR2 SNEGSKA (reference sequence). V shed 3 bases and J shed 1 base, with 18 bases lying between them.

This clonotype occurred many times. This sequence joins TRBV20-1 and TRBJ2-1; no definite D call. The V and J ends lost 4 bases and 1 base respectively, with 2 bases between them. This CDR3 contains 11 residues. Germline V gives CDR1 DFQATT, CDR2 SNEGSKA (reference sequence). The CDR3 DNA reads TGCAGTGCTACGTCCTACAATGAGCAGTTCTTC. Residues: CSATSYNEQFF.

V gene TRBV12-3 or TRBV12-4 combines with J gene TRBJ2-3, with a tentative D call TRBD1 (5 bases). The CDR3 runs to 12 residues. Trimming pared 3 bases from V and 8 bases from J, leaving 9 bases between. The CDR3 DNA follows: TGTGCCAGCAGTTTCTGGGGCGGTACGCAGTATTTT. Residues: CASSFWGGTQYF.